One sample yielded the 12 T cell receptor beta chains listed below, sequenced in a study of T cell changes during pregnancy in multiple sclerosis. The method was immunoSEQ multiplex PCR; TCRdb's version includes in-frame clones alone and lacks a portion of them. The sample lists just over 40,000 clones, 80% to 90% seen once, with roughly 0.5% in the top ten. The specimen comprised CD4+ T cells from peripheral blood mononuclear cells, sampled in the first trimester of pregnancy. Source of these receptors: a female donor with multiple sclerosis, enrolled in a pregnancy study.

The chain uses TRBV18 and TRBJ2-7; 7 bases line up with TRBD2. The CDR3 extends over 15 amino acids. Germline V gives CDR1 KGHSH, CDR2 LQKENI. The trim removed 3 bases at V and 0 bases at J, leaving 5 bases unmatched. The DNA for the CDR3 is TGTGCCAGCTCACCGGGGGGGTCCACCTCCTACGAGCAGTACTTC. It is translated as CASSPGGSTSYEQYF.

The sample holds a few counts of this clone. The V and J genes are TRBV29-1 and TRBJ2-5; 9 bases match TRBD1. V was pared by 6 bases and J by 6 bases, with 11 bases of the junction left unmatched. This CDR3 has 14 residues. CDR1 SQVTM and CDR2 ANQGSEA come from the germline V gene. This CDR3 is CSVDLGTGWKTQYF. In nucleotides, the CDR3 is TGCAGCGTGGACTTGGGGACAGGGTGGAAGACCCAGTACTTC.

The chain links TRBV7-9 to TRBJ2-7, with TRBD1 matching over 7 bases. V was clipped by 6 bases and J by 3 bases; unmatched bases: 8. Germline V gene lookup returns CDR1 SEHNR and CDR2 FQNEAQ (reference sequence). The CDR3 spans 14 residues. The CDR3 protein is CASSRQGGGYEQYF. In DNA, the CDR3 is TGTGCCAGCAGTCGACAGGGTGGAGGCTACGAGCAGTACTTC.

The gene calls are TRBV5-1 and TRBJ1-3; D is possibly TRBD1 (5 bases). The ends were cut back, 4 bases at V and 0 bases at J, with 11 bases in the middle. The CDR3 length is 15 residues. The germline V gene encodes CDR1 SGHRS and CDR2 YFSETQ. The CDR3, as DNA: TGCGCCAGCAGCCCGGGGGGAGTCTCTGGAAACACCATATATTTT. Residues: CASSPGGVSGNTIYF.

V gene TRBV5-1 combines with J gene TRBJ1-1, with no clear D. V was shortened by 0 bases and J by 3 bases, with 12 bases between the two germline ends. CDR3 size: 15 residues. Looked up from germline, CDR1 is SGHRS and CDR2 is YFSETQ. The DNA of the CDR3 is TGCGCCAGCAGCTTGGTTTGGTCGTCGGACACTGAAGCTTTCTTT. Residues: CASSLVWSSDTEAFF.

The chain is built from TRBV9 and TRBJ1-2, with no clear D. V was shortened by 0 bases and J by 8 bases, with 20 bases between the two germline ends. Germline V gives CDR1 SGDLS, CDR2 YYNGEE. The length of the CDR3 is 16 residues. The CDR3 DNA is TGTGCCAGCAGCGTAGCTACGGGTGGATTTGAACGCGGCTACACCTTC. It is translated as CASSVATGGFERGYTF.

The chain recombines TRBV4-2 with TRBJ1-2; no clear D gene. The germline gives CDR1 LGHNA, CDR2 YNFKEQ. The CDR3 consists of 14 residues. V lost 3 bases and J lost 3, with 11 bases in between. The DNA for the CDR3 is TGTGCCAGCAGCCAGAGCGACCCCTACTATGGCTACACCTTC. This gives the protein CASSQSDPYYGYTF.

This chain joins TRBV4-1 and TRBJ2-5, with TRBD1 as a possible D gene (5 bases). Germline loops: CDR1 MGHRA, CDR2 YSYEKL. CDR3 length equals 13 residues. Between the trimmed V and J ends, which lost 5 bases and 3 bases, there was a span of 10 bases. The CDR3 nucleotides read TGCGCCAGCAGCAGGGGCCTCAAAGAGACCCAGTACTTC. It specifies CASSRGLKETQYF.

The table lists this clone with a few counts. The rearrangement uses TRBV30 and TRBJ1-1; no firm D call. This CDR3 has 12 amino acids. Germline loops: CDR1 GTSNPN, CDR2 SVGIG (reference sequence). V lost 1 base and J lost 7, with 10 bases in between. The CDR3 sequence: CAWSAAGLEAFF. In DNA form, the CDR3 reads TGTGCCTGGAGTGCGGCAGGCCTTGAAGCTTTCTTT. The full variable domain, rest sourced from reference TRBV30 and TRBJ1-1, is SQTIHQWPATLVQPVGSPLSLECTVEGTSNPNLYWYRQAAGRGLQLLFYSVGIGQISSEVPQNLSASRPQDRQFILSSKKLLLSDSGFYLCAWSAAGLEAFFGQGTRLTVV.

The chain joins TRBV7-2 to TRBJ1-5; D is perhaps TRBD1 (5 bases). The CDR3 spans 16 residues. V gave up 2 bases and J gave up 6 bases, with 17 bases separating them. CDR1 is SGHTA, CDR2 FQGNSA, per germline. In DNA form, the CDR3 reads TGTGCCAGCAGCTTAATGCAGGGCCCGCTGGGTCAGCCCCAGCATTTT. Translation gives CASSLMQGPLGQPQHF.

This clone was found a few times. The chain couples TRBV19 to TRBJ2-7; 7 bases line up with TRBD1. The CDR3 has 13 residues. J was trimmed by 12 bases and V by 6 bases; bases with no gene match: 14. Per germline, CDR1 LNHDA and CDR2 SQIVND (reference sequence). The CDR3 sequence: CASRNRPGQMPYF. CDR3 sequence (DNA): TGTGCCAGTAGGAATCGACCGGGACAGATGCCGTACTTC.

This clone was recorded only once. The chain couples TRBV5-1 to TRBJ2-2, with 7 bases that match TRBD1. V was clipped by 4 bases and J by 7 bases; unmatched bases: 7. In germline, CDR1 is SGHRS, CDR2 YFSETQ. The CDR3 has 14 amino acids. CDR3 in amino acids: CASSPRGQSGELFF. CDR3 nucleotides: TGCGCCAGCAGCCCGAGGGGACAGAGCGGGGAGCTGTTTTTT.